Sequencing of this T cell receptor beta chain was carried out in a study of cytomegalovirus exposure and HLA in healthy donors. The study ran its PCR with 60 Vbeta and 13 Jbeta primers. Sequencing was performed with immunoSEQ multiplex PCR; in TCRdb, only in-frame clones are kept and a portion is missing. In the table there are 150,000 to 200,000 clones, around 78% of which are singletons. Points on this clone: Its antigen is still unknown.

Study findings and constraints: No immune exposure information besides CMV serostatus was available. With high specificity and sensitivity, the classifier reportedly diagnosed cytomegalovirus status.

Germline CDR1 MDHEN, CDR2 SYDVKM. The ends lost 5 bases at V and 4 bases at J; junction bases unmatched: 7. The CDR3 has 15 residues. This receptor was obtained from a woman in her twenties or thirties in good health and CMV-seropositive. The specimen was PBMCs. The V call is TRBV28, the J call TRBJ1-5; 8 bases fit TRBD1. The chain's CDR3 is CASSVGQGRNQPQHF. The CDR3 DNA reads as TGTGCCAGCAGTGTAGGACAGGGTAGGAATCAGCCCCAGCATTTT.